These 5 T cell receptor beta chains originate from one sample sequenced in a study of T cells in Graves' hyperthyroidism and ophthalmopathy. RNA transcripts served as the template for amplifying TCR beta CDR3 regions. With the HTBI primer set, the TCR CDR3 went through a first round of RT-PCR. TCRdb reprocessed the multiplex PCR reads with MiXCR, giving one entry per CDR3 protein. The sample shows more than 500,000 distinct CDR3 sequences, approximately 49% of them seen only once. Sequenced material: peripheral blood or thyroid tissue (not recorded which). These TCRs come from an adult woman with Graves' disease, either hyperthyroidism or ophthalmopathy (not recorded which).

The chain employs TRBV29-1 and TRBJ2-7; 9 nucleotides align to TRBD2. This CDR3 region has 13 residues. The germline gives CDR1 SQVTM, CDR2 ANQGSEA. The CDR3 loop is CSARELAGDTQYF. The DNA of the CDR3 is TGCAGTGCTAGAGAATTAGCGGGAGACACGCAGTACTTC.

A note on this clonotype: A much larger clonotype is one base distant, so this may be a read error. The V and J genes are TRBV5-1 and TRBJ2-7; 10 bases line up with TRBD2. This CDR3 contains 14 residues. The germline V gene encodes CDR1 SGHRS and CDR2 YFSETQ. Here the CDR3 reads CASGLEGLAREQYF. CDR3 coding DNA: TGCGCCAGCGGCTTGGAGGGACTAGCGAGGGAGCAGTACTTC. Full variable domain (missing parts from reference TRBV5-1 and TRBJ2-7): KAGVTQTPRYLIKTRGQQVTLSCSPISGHRSVSWYQQTPGQGLQFLFEYFSETQRNKGNFPGRFSGRQFSNSRSEMNVSTLELGDSALYLCASGLEGLAREQYFGPGTRLTVT.

J is TRBJ2-5 and V is TRBV5-4; D not resolved. Germline CDR1 and CDR2: SGHNT and YYREEE (reference sequence). This CDR3 has 12 amino acids. This CDR3 is CARDTQEETQYF. CDR3 DNA sequence: TGTGCTAGAGATACCCAGGAGGAGACCCAGTACTTC.

About this clonotype itself: A much larger clone differs from this one at a single base, so this may be a read error. The DNA for the CDR3 is TGTGCCAGCAGCCGGGACACCGCTAACTATGGCTACACCTTC. Its protein is CASSRDTANYGYTF. V and J are TRBV11-2 and TRBJ1-2; D possibly corresponds to TRBD1 (6 bases). In germline, CDR1 is SGHAT, CDR2 FQNNGV. The CDR3 covers 14 residues. The germline V and J ends were trimmed by 5 bases and 0 bases, with 10 bases remaining between them.

Notes on this clonotype: The junction and the germline gene differ at one end; a read error may be behind it. The chain has TRBV9 and TRBJ2-6; 9 nucleotides line up with TRBD1. Looked up from germline, CDR1 is SGDLS and CDR2 is YYNGEE. CDR3 size: 15 residues. This chain's CDR3 is CASSPRTGASGTEAF. CDR3 nucleotide sequence: TGTGCCAGCAGCCCCCGGACAGGGGCTAGCGGCACTGAAGCTTTC. Full variable domain (missing parts from reference TRBV9 and TRBJ2-6): DSGVTQTPKHLITATGQRVTLRCSPRSGDLSVYWYQQSLDQGLQFLIQYYNGEERAKGNILERFSAQQFPDLHSELNLSSLELGDSALYFCASSPRTGASGTEAFGAGSRLTVL.